This TCR beta chain was found in a study of shared clonotypes between healthy human individuals. The V and J ends lost 2 bases and 1 base respectively, with 9 bases between them. The CDR3 loop spans 14 amino acids. Germline CDR1 and CDR2: SGDLS and YYNGEE. General observations from the study: What rarefaction showed was incomplete sorted-subset sequencing despite large depth. Relative to their counterparts shared across all four donors, non-shared clonotypes exhibited diminished generation probabilities.

Note on this clone: Its target is not known.

Selected positively for CCR7 and CD45RO-negative, naive CD8 cells excluded terminally differentiated effector memory CD45RA+ cells. Method: immunoSEQ multiplex PCR; TCRdb's copy keeps in-frame clones and lacks some. The table includes nearly 2 million clones, about 95% detected once. This sequence was found in a man younger than 30 in good health. Sequenced: naive CD8+ T cells sorted from blood. V is TRBV9 and J is TRBJ1-1; D unresolved. The CDR3 DNA reads as TGTGCCAGCAGCGTCTCACAGTCGAACACTGAAGCTTTCTTT. Translation: CASSVSQSNTEAFF. Full variable domain (remainder filled in from reference TRBV9 and TRBJ1-1): DSGVTQTPKHLITATGQRVTLRCSPRSGDLSVYWYQQSLDQGLQFLIQYYNGEERAKGNILERFSAQQFPDLHSELNLSSLELGDSALYFCASSVSQSNTEAFFGQGTRLTVV.